This T cell receptor (beta chain) was obtained from a study of blood T cells in healthy people across ages. This CDR3 contains 17 residues. Germline V lookup: CDR1 DFQATT, CDR2 SNEGSKA (reference sequence). V gave up 5 bases and J gave up 0 bases, with 22 bases separating them. PCR was performed a second time for about 6 to 11 cycles using a sample-barcoded 5' primer and a J-beta primer mix. Researchers report that a template-switch adaptor with 12 random nucleotides tagged each cDNA molecule. Every sample gave at least 2.5 million paired-end reads containing CDR3. TCRdb reprocessed the 5' RACE reads with MiXCR, giving one entry per CDR3 protein. Altogether about 1.5 million distinct CDR3 sequences are present, 40% to 45% being singletons, with the ten largest covering around 4%. Ranging in age from roughly 6 to 95, the donors were healthy Caucasian individuals from Russia.

The sequenced sample was blood. The receptor was isolated from a woman aged 18-29 years in good health. The rearrangement joins TRBV20-1 to TRBJ1-1; no reliable D call. CDR3 DNA: TGCAGTGCTGCACGACCTCACAGTACCCTAATGAACACTGAAGCTTTCTTT. Encoded protein: CSAARPHSTLMNTEAFF.